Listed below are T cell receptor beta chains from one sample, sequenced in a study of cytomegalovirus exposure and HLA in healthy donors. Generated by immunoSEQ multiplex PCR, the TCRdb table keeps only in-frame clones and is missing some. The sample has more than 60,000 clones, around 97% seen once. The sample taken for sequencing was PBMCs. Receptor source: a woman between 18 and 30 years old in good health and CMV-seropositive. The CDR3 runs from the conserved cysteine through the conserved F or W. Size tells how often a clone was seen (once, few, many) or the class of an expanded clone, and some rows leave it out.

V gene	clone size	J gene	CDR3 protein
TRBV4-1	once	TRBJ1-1	CASSQRTGVGTEAFF
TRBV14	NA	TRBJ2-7	CASSQSRYEQYF
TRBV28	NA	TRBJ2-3	CASFPTSGSADTQYF
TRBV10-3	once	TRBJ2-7	CAILETGGYEQYF
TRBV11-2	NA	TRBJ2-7	CASSLASGYEQYF
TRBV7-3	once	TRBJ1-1	CASSLSRQGTAFF
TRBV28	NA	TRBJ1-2	CASSPGTGANYGYTF
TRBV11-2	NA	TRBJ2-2	CASSLAWRQGARAGELFF
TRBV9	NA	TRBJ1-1	CASSVGNMNTEAFF
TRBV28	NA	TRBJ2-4	CASSLPPRSRNIQYF
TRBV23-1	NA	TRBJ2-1	CASSFGNEQFF
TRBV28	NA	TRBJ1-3	CASSLQGKAAGNTIYF
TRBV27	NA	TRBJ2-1	CASSFTSVGNEQFF
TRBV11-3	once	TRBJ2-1	CASSRGGVSYNEQFF
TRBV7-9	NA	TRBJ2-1	CASSSTSYNEQFF
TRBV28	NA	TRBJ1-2	CASSGLYGYTF
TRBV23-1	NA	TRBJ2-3	CASTHKTGGLGTDTQYF
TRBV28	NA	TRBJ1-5	CASSLDLLGGYNQPQHF
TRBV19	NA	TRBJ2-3	CASSSGVPDTQYF
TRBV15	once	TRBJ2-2	CATKETGTGGTGELFF
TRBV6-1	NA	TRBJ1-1	CASRLTGRLNTEAFF
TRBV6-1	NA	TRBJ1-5	CASTGRGSNQPQHF
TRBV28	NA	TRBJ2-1	CASSLRQGAYNEQFF
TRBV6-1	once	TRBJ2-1	CASTLAGGRNEQFF
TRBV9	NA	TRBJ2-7	CASSVAGSAYEQYF
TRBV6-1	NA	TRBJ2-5	CASSEWTSGSRETQYF
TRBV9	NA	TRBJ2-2	CASTFRLADTGELFF
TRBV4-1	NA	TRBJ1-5	CASSRGSGVEGNQPQHF
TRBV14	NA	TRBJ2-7	CASSQIGLAGGYEQYF
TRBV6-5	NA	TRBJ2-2	CASSYSGTANTGELFF
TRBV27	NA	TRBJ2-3	CASSLGSASTDTQYF
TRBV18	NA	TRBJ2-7	CASSRLAGDGVREQYF
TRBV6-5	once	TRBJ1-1	CASSYSMASLKTEAFF
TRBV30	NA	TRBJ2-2	CAWSVVKGANTGELFF
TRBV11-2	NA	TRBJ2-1	CASTPPLAPNEQFF
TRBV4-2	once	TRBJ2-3	CASSQDWRLTDTQYF
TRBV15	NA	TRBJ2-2	CATSRGGKVGELFF
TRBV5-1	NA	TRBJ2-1	CASSYGHVQYNEQFF
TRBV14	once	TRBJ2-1	CASSQLPAGGPHEQFF
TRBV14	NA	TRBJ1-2	CASSPSGTGYTF